These 21 T cell receptor beta chains originate from one sample sequenced in a study of blood T cell repertoires in COVID-19. Clones were sequenced by immunoSEQ multiplex PCR, and TCRdb holds only the in-frame ones, with some missing. This sample yields approximately 340,000 clones, of which approximately 86% are seen a single time; around 8.9% belongs to the top ten. The sample was peripheral blood. The receptors shown here come from a man aged 25 to 45 with COVID-19, enrolled during active disease.

V usage is TRBV3-1 (or the pseudogene TRBV3-2) and J usage is TRBJ1-5, with D perhaps matching TRBD1 (5 bases). The length of the CDR3 is 17 residues. The V end was cut by 3 bases, the J end by 5 bases, with 20 bases between. The germline CDR1 and CDR2 sequences are LGHDT and YNNKEL (reference sequence). The CDR3, as DNA: TGTGCCAGCAGCCACACACTTAAGGTAGGGGCCGATCAGCCCCAGCATTTT. Amino acids: CASSHTLKVGADQPQHF.

In this sample, this clone is medium-sized. The chain recombines TRBV7-9 with TRBJ2-7; TRBD1 aligns across 8 bases. The CDR3 totals 14 residues. V lost 6 bases to trimming and J lost 2 bases; unmatched junction nucleotides: 6. Germline V gene lookup returns CDR1 SEHNR and CDR2 FQNEAQ (reference sequence). CDR3 coding DNA: TGTGCCAGCAGGGAGACAGGGGAACCCTACGAGCAGTACTTC. This gives the protein CASRETGEPYEQYF. Based on the CDR3 plus reference TRBV7-9 and TRBJ2-7, the full variable domain is DTGVSQNPRHKITKRGQNVTFRCDPISEHNRLYWYRQTLGQGPEFLTYFQNEAQLEKSRLLSDRFSAERPKGSFSTLEIQRTEQGDSAMYLCASRETGEPYEQYFGPGTRLTVT.

This rearrangement joins TRBV5-1 to TRBJ2-1, with D possibly matching TRBD2 (5 bases). CDR1 is SGHRS and CDR2 is YFSETQ in the germline V gene. CDR3 length: 13 amino acids. V was pared by 0 bases and J by 10 bases, with 11 bases between. The CDR3 here is CASSLGGRREQFF. The CDR3 coding sequence is TGCGCCAGCAGCTTGGGTGGGAGAAGGGAGCAGTTCTTC.

V and J are TRBV27 and TRBJ1-1; no reliable D call. Germline CDR1 reads MNHEY; CDR2 reads SMNVEV (reference sequence). This CDR3 has 16 residues. V was pared by 3 bases and J by 5 bases, with 19 bases between. CDR3 DNA: TGTGCCAGCAGTTTTCCCCTCTCAGGAGGGAGAACTGAAGCTTTCTTT. This encodes CASSFPLSGGRTEAFF.

The V call is TRBV11-3, the J call TRBJ2-1; the match to TRBD1 covers 8 bases. Trimming at V came to 4 bases and at J to 0 bases, leaving 11 bases not matched to a gene. CDR3 size: 18 residues. Germline CDR1 and CDR2: SGHNT and YENEEA. CDR3 loop: CASSSGTGIRASYNEQFF. In DNA, the CDR3 is TGTGCCAGCAGCTCCGGGACAGGCATCAGGGCCTCCTACAATGAGCAGTTCTTC. Looking up the rest from reference TRBV11-3 and TRBJ2-1 gives the full variable domain: EAGVVQSPRYKIIEKKQPVAFWCNPISGHNTLYWYLQNLGQGPELLIRYENEEAVDDSQLPKDRFSAERLKGVDSTLKIQPAELGDSAVYLCASSSGTGIRASYNEQFFGPGTRLTVL.

The rearrangement joins TRBV5-1 to TRBJ1-5; TRBD1 aligns across 9 bases. The germline CDR1 and CDR2 sequences are SGHRS and YFSETQ. The CDR3 runs 17 residues. The V gene end was trimmed by 1 base and the J gene end by 4 bases; junction bases not matched to a gene: 9. The CDR3 region is CASSLSPMDRGNQPQHF. The CDR3 bases are TGCGCCAGCAGCTTGTCGCCCATGGACAGGGGAAATCAGCCCCAGCATTTT. The full variable domain, rest sourced from reference TRBV5-1 and TRBJ1-5, is KAGVTQTPRYLIKTRGQQVTLSCSPISGHRSVSWYQQTPGQGLQFLFEYFSETQRNKGNFPGRFSGRQFSNSRSEMNVSTLELGDSALYLCASSLSPMDRGNQPQHFGDGTRLSIL.

The V and J genes are TRBV15 and TRBJ2-7; 7 nucleotides align to TRBD2. The J segment lost 1 base and the V segment lost 5 bases, leaving 8 bases of the junction unmatched. The CDR3 runs to 15 residues. Looked up from germline, CDR1 is LNHNV and CDR2 is YYDKDF (reference sequence). DNA for the CDR3: TGTGCCACCAGCCTGCTTTTGGGAGGGTCCTACGAGCAGTACTTC. Its protein is CATSLLLGGSYEQYF.

The V gene is TRBV5-1, the J gene TRBJ2-7; 8 positions match TRBD1. The CDR3 has 14 residues. The germline V gene has CDR1 SGHRS and CDR2 YFSETQ. V lost 7 bases, J lost 7 bases, and 13 bases stayed unmatched. CDR3: CASARTGSNGEQYF. In DNA, the CDR3 is TGCGCCAGCGCAAGGACAGGGTCTAATGGGGAGCAGTACTTC.

The chain joins TRBV9 to TRBJ2-3; D might be TRBD1 (5 bases). V was trimmed by 4 bases and J by 2 bases, leaving 20 bases between them. Germline lookup yields CDR1 SGDLS and CDR2 YYNGEE. This CDR3 region has 17 residues. The CDR3 DNA sequence: TGTGCCAGCAGCCTATTTGACAGTGGCCACACCACAGATACGCAGTATTTT. Protein product: CASSLFDSGHTTDTQYF.

V and J are TRBV5-6 and TRBJ2-5; TRBD2 matches 11 bases. The CDR3 length is 18 residues. V dropped 3 bases and J dropped 4; count of bases not matched to a gene: 14. Germline loops: CDR1 SGHDT, CDR2 YYEEEE. The CDR3 reads CASSSMTSGDDEAETQYF. CDR3 bases: TGTGCCAGCAGCTCCATGACTAGCGGGGACGATGAAGCAGAGACCCAGTACTTC.

This chain joins TRBV7-2 and TRBJ1-1; 8 bases fit TRBD1. Trimming removed 4 bases from V and 0 bases from J; junction bases left unmatched: 1. This CDR3 region has 14 residues. Germline CDR1 and CDR2: SGHTA and FQGNSA. The CDR3 sequence is CASSSQGVNTEAFF. CDR3 in DNA: TGTGCCAGCAGCTCACAGGGGGTGAACACTGAAGCTTTCTTT.

The chain employs TRBV27 and TRBJ2-7; 12 bases match TRBD2. Germline V gene data show CDR1 as MNHEY and CDR2 as SMNVEV (reference sequence). This CDR3 contains 17 residues. V lost 3 bases to trimming and J lost 1 base; unmatched junction nucleotides: 7. Here the CDR3 reads CASSFLLAGGPSYEQYF. The CDR3 coding sequence is TGTGCCAGCAGTTTTTTGCTAGCGGGAGGGCCTTCCTACGAGCAGTACTTC.

This chain connects TRBV6-2 or TRBV6-3 to TRBJ2-7; the match to TRBD2 covers 11 bases. The V gene's germline CDR1 is MNHEY and CDR2 SVGEGT. V lost 0 bases, J lost 1 base, and 11 bases stayed unmatched. The CDR3 has 19 residues. The CDR3 bases are TGTGCCAGCAGTTACTCCTTCGGGCTAGCGGGAGGTGGGTCCTACGAGCAGTACTTC. Amino acid sequence: CASSYSFGLAGGGSYEQYF.

The chain uses TRBV19 and TRBJ1-1; 7 nucleotides agree with TRBD1. V gave up 5 bases and J gave up 0 bases; unmatched junction bases: 15. The CDR3 consists of 18 residues. Germline values: CDR1 LNHDA, CDR2 SQIVND (reference sequence). The CDR3 protein is CASSLPSTGDRLNTEAFF. DNA of the CDR3: TGTGCCAGTAGTCTCCCCTCAACCGGGGACAGACTGAACACTGAAGCTTTCTTT.

This clone has just one count. The chain carries TRBV7-3 and TRBJ2-1, with 11 bases lining up with TRBD2. Germline V gives CDR1 SGHTA, CDR2 FQGTGA. The CDR3 is made up of 15 amino acids. Trimming cost V 5 bases and J 7 bases; bases outside gene matches: 7. CDR3 nucleotide sequence: TGTGCCAGCAGCAATTCGGGACTAGCGGCTAATGAGCAGTTCTTC. Translating it yields CASSNSGLAANEQFF.

The CDR3: CASSSNRGDYNEQFF. CDR3 DNA: TGCGCCAGCAGCTCCAACAGGGGCGACTACAATGAGCAGTTCTTC. The chain recombines TRBV5-1 with TRBJ2-1; 7 bases agree with TRBD1. Germline V gene data show CDR1 as SGHRS and CDR2 as YFSETQ. This CDR3 spans 15 amino acids. V was clipped by 3 bases and J by 3 bases; unmatched bases: 6.

The V gene is TRBV18, the J gene TRBJ1-1; no reliable D call. The CDR3 runs 13 residues. Trimming took 3 bases from V and 5 from J, leaving 10 bases between them. Germline values: CDR1 KGHSH, CDR2 LQKENI. The CDR3 nucleotides read TGTGCCAGCTCACCGCAAAGAGGGACTGAAGCTTTCTTT. Amino acid sequence: CASSPQRGTEAFF.

V and J are TRBV19 and TRBJ1-2; D is uncertain. CDR1 and CDR2 (germline): LNHDA, SQIVND (reference sequence). This CDR3 spans 17 amino acids. V was clipped by 0 bases and J by 2 bases, with 16 bases between them. CDR3 sequence: CASSIEKGGRSNYGYTF. The CDR3 DNA follows: TGTGCCAGTAGTATAGAAAAAGGCGGCAGAAGCAACTATGGCTACACCTTC.

This rearrangement joins TRBV9 to TRBJ2-7, with TRBD2 as a possible D gene (5 bases). The CDR3 loop spans 13 amino acids. CDR1 SGDLS and CDR2 YYNGEE come from the germline V gene. V was shortened by 4 bases and J by 7 bases, with 15 bases between the two germline ends. The CDR3 is CASSPRTEGEQYF. DNA for the CDR3: TGTGCCAGCAGCCCCCGAACAGAGGGTGAGCAGTACTTC.

The V call is TRBV6-5, the J call TRBJ1-2; D gene uncertain. This CDR3 contains 13 residues. Per the germline V gene, CDR1 is MNHEY and CDR2 is SVGAGI. The germline V and J ends were trimmed by 6 bases and 6 bases, with 14 bases remaining between them. Written as DNA, the CDR3 is TGTGCCAGCAGGGAGTTCCCCACGGATGGCTACACCTTC. Translated: CASREFPTDGYTF.

Only one count was recorded for this clone. The chain combines TRBV4-3 with TRBJ2-3; TRBD2 agrees at 12 bases. Losses at the gene ends were 0 bases for V and 5 bases for J; bases not matched to a gene: 9. This CDR3 is 18 amino acids long. CDR1 is LGHNA and CDR2 is YSLEER in the germline V gene. In DNA, the CDR3 is TGCGCCAGCAGCCAAGATCCGACTAGCGGGAGCGGTGGAGATACGCAGTATTTT. As protein: CASSQDPTSGSGGDTQYF.